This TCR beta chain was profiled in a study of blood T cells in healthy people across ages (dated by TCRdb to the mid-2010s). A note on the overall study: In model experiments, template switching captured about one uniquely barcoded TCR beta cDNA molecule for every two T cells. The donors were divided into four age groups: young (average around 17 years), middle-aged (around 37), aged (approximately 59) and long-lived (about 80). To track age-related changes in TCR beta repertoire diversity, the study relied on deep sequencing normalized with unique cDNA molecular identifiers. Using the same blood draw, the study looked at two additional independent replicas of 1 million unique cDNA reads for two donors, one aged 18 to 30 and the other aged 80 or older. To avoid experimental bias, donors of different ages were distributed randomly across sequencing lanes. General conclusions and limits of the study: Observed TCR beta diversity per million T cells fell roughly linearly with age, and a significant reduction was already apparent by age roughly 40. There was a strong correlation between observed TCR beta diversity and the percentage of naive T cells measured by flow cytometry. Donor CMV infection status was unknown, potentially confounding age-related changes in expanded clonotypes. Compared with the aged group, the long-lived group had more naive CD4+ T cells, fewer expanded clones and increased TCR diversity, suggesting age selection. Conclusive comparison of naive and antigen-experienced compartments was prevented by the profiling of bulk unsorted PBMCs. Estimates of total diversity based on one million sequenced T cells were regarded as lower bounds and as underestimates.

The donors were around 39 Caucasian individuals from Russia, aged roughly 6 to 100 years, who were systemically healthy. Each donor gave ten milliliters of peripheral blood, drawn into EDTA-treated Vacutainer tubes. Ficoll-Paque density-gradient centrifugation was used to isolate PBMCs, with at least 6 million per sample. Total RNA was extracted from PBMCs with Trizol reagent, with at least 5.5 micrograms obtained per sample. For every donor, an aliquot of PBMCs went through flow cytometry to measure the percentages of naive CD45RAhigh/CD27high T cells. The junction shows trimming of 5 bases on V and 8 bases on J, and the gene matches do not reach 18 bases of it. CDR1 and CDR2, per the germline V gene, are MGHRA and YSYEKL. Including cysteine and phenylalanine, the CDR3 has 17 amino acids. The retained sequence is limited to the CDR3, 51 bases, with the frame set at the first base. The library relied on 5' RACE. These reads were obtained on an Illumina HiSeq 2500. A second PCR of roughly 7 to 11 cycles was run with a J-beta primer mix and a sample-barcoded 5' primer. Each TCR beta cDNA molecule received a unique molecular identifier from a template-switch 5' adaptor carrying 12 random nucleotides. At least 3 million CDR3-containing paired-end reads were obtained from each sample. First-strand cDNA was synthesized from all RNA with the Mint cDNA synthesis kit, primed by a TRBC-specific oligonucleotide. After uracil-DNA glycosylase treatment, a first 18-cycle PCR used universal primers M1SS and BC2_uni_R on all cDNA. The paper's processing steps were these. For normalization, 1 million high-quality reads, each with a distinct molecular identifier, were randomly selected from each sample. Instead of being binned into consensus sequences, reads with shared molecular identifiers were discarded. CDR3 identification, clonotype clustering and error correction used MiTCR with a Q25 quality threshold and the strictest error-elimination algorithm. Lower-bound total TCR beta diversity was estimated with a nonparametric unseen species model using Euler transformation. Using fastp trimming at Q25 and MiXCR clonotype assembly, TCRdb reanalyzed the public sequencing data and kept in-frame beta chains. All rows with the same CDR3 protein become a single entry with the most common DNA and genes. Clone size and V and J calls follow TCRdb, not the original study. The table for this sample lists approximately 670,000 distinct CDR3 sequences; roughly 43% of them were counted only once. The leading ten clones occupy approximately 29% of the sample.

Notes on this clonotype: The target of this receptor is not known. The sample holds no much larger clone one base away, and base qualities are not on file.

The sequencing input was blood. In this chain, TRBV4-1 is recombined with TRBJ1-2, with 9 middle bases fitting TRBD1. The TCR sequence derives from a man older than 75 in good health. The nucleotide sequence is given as TGCGCCAGCAGCGCCCGGACAGGGGTGAATCTGGCTACAGGCTACACCTTC. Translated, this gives CASSARTGVNLATGYTF.